The 24 T cell receptor beta chains given below trace back to one sample, sequenced in a study of cytomegalovirus exposure and HLA in healthy donors (dated 2017 in TCRdb). Libraries were built with the immunoSEQ multiplex PCR assay. A mixture of 60 forward primers for TCR Vbeta segments and 13 reverse primers for TCR Jbeta segments was used in the multiplex PCR. As stored in TCRdb, this immuneACCESS dataset retains in-frame rearrangements with V and J assigned. A fraction of the clones does not appear; measured against another copy, unresolved V genes explain less than half of the discrepancy, and the remainder lacks a known reason. This sample has approximately 200,000 clones in its table, and just under 75% of those were observed once. 3.1% of the sample is in the top ten clones. The sequenced sample consisted of PBMCs. The receptors were gathered from a woman younger than 45 in good health and CMV-seropositive.

The J gene is TRBJ2-7, the V gene TRBV28, with TRBD2 matching 7 bases. Germline CDR1 reads MDHEN; CDR2 reads SYDVKM. This CDR3 has 13 amino acids. V lost 6 bases to trimming and J lost 2 bases; unmatched junction nucleotides: 4. Here the CDR3 reads CASSSGAPYEQYF. CDR3 nucleotide sequence: TGTGCCAGCAGCAGCGGGGCGCCCTACGAGCAGTACTTC.

The chain uses TRBV11-2 and TRBJ2-1; 8 bases map to TRBD2. The CDR3 is made up of 15 amino acids. Germline CDR1 and CDR2: SGHAT and FQNNGV. V dropped 5 bases and J dropped 12; count of bases not matched to a gene: 15. The CDR3 coding sequence is TGTGCCAGCAGCCCGCGGGCTAGCGGGTGGGTGAGGCAGTTCTTC. Translation: CASSPRASGWVRQFF.

The rearrangement uses TRBV15 and TRBJ1-1; D ambiguous. CDR1 is LNHNV, CDR2 YYDKDF, per germline (reference sequence). V was cut by 3 bases and J by 5 bases, with 10 bases left in between. The CDR3 loop spans 13 amino acids. The CDR3 reads CATSSARGTEAFF. CDR3 nucleotide sequence: TGTGCCACCAGCAGTGCAAGAGGGACTGAAGCTTTCTTT. The complete variable domain, with remaining parts taken from reference TRBV15 and TRBJ1-1, reads DAMVIQNPRYQVTQFGKPVTLSCSQTLNHNVMYWYQQKSSQAPKLLFHYYDKDFNNEADTPDNFQSRRPNTSFCFLDIRSPGLGDTAMYLCATSSARGTEAFFGQGTRLTVV.

V gene TRBV6-6 combines with J gene TRBJ2-7; the match to TRBD1 covers 8 bases. Unmatched junction bases numbered 9, after V lost 8 bases and J lost 3 bases. CDR3 length: 14 amino acids. The germline V gene encodes CDR1 MNHNY and CDR2 SVGAGI (reference sequence). This CDR3 is CASGPSTGGYEQYF. CDR3 in DNA: TGTGCCAGCGGTCCGAGTACAGGGGGCTACGAGCAGTACTTC.

The chain recombines TRBV5-4 with TRBJ2-3; 11 bases fit TRBD1. V shed 4 bases, J shed 4 bases, and the junction held 8 bases outside the gene matches. The CDR3 sequence is 16 residues long. Germline V gene lookup returns CDR1 SGHNT and CDR2 YYREEE (reference sequence). CDR3 residues: CASSPRTGGVADTQYF. The CDR3 DNA reads as TGTGCCAGCAGCCCTAGGACAGGGGGCGTCGCAGATACGCAGTATTTT.

The chain combines TRBV5-4 with TRBJ1-1; 8 bases fit TRBD1. The CDR3 length is 15 residues. After removal of 2 bases from V and 7 bases from J, the junction contained 10 bases not matched to a gene. Germline-derived CDR1 and CDR2 are SGHNT and YYREEE (reference sequence). The chain's CDR3 is CASSLKAGGYLEAFF. The CDR3 DNA follows: TGTGCCAGCAGCTTAAAGGCAGGGGGCTACCTTGAAGCTTTCTTT.

The chain combines TRBV15 with TRBJ1-1; D possibly corresponds to TRBD1 (6 bases). This CDR3 has 13 residues. Trimming left V 3 bases short and J 7 bases short, with 12 bases between. Germline V gene lookup returns CDR1 LNHNV and CDR2 YYDKDF (reference sequence). Written as DNA, the CDR3 is TGTGCCACCAGCAGGGCGAAACAGGGTGAAGCTTTCTTT. It codes for CATSRAKQGEAFF.

The V gene is TRBV25-1, the J gene TRBJ2-5, with D maybe TRBD2 (7 bases). Trimming left V 2 bases short and J 2 bases short, with 18 bases between. CDR1 MGHDK and CDR2 SYGVNS come from the germline V gene. This CDR3 has 17 amino acids. For the CDR3, the DNA is TGTGCCAGCAGTGAAGGGGTAAGGGGAGGGGGACAAGAGACCCAGTACTTC. Amino acids: CASSEGVRGGGQETQYF.

This chain links TRBV6-5 with TRBJ2-5; 8 bases line up with TRBD2. CDR1 is MNHEY, CDR2 SVGAGI, per germline. With 5 bases clipped from V and 13 bases from J, the junction kept 12 bases outside the gene matches. The CDR3 covers 13 residues. The CDR3 here is CASSEGTSGDRYF. As DNA, the CDR3 is TGTGCCAGCAGTGAAGGGACTAGTGGCGATAGGTACTTC.

The chain combines TRBV28 with TRBJ2-3, with D maybe TRBD2 (5 bases). The germline gives CDR1 MDHEN, CDR2 SYDVKM. The CDR3 runs 18 residues. The V end was cut by 3 bases, the J end by 1 base, with 20 bases between. The DNA for the CDR3 is TGTGCCAGCAGTTTGCTCTTTTACGAGGGAGCGCGCACAGATACGCAGTATTTT. Translating gives CASSLLFYEGARTDTQYF.

The gene calls are TRBV28 and TRBJ2-5; TRBD2 agrees at 9 bases. With the DNA end fitting TRBJ2-7 better, the J assignment may be wrong. Germline CDR1 is MDHEN and CDR2 is SYDVKM. The CDR3 is 15 amino acids. DNA for the CDR3: TGTGCCAGCAGTTTACCGACTAGCGGTGTCTACGAGCAGTACTTC. This sequence encodes CASSLPTSGVYEQYF.

This rearrangement joins TRBV5-1 to TRBJ2-2; 9 bases fit TRBD1. Unmatched junction bases numbered 10, after V lost 4 bases and J lost 0 bases. This CDR3 has 18 residues. CDR1 and CDR2 from the germline V gene are SGHRS and YFSETQ. DNA for the CDR3: TGCGCCAGCAGCCCGAGGCAACAGGGGGCGGCGAACACCGGGGAGCTGTTTTTT. This translates into CASSPRQQGAANTGELFF. Full variable domain (missing parts from reference TRBV5-1 and TRBJ2-2): KAGVTQTPRYLIKTRGQQVTLSCSPISGHRSVSWYQQTPGQGLQFLFEYFSETQRNKGNFPGRFSGRQFSNSRSEMNVSTLELGDSALYLCASSPRQQGAANTGELFFGEGSRLTVL.

This chain connects TRBV19 to TRBJ1-1; weak D call: TRBD1 (6 bases). Deletions cut 8 bases from V and 2 bases from J, with 12 bases between. The CDR3 contains 13 residues. Germline V CDR1 and CDR2: LNHDA, SQIVND (reference sequence). CDR3 in DNA: TGTGCCAGTGTTAGGGGGTTTAACACTGAAGCTTTCTTT. Residues: CASVRGFNTEAFF.

This chain links TRBV18 with TRBJ1-5; 7 nucleotides match TRBD1. CDR3 length: 14 residues. From germline, CDR1 is KGHSH and CDR2 LQKENI. V was pared by 6 bases and J by 1 base, with 3 bases of the junction left unmatched. The CDR3 nucleotides read TGTGCCAGCTCGTCGACAGGGAGCAATCAGCCCCAGCATTTT. It encodes CASSSTGSNQPQHF.

This clone was recorded only once. The gene calls are TRBV4-2 and TRBJ2-7; no clear D. CDR1 LGHNA and CDR2 YNFKEQ come from the germline V gene. The CDR3 sequence is 14 residues long. V was clipped by 0 bases and J by 0 bases, with 6 bases between them. The CDR3 reads CASSQEQSSYEQYF. The CDR3 DNA reads as TGTGCCAGCAGCCAAGAACAGAGCTCCTACGAGCAGTACTTC.

The V and J genes are TRBV28 and TRBJ1-3, with D perhaps matching TRBD1 (5 bases). The CDR3 extends over 19 amino acids. The germline CDR1 and CDR2 sequences are MDHEN and SYDVKM. Trimming removed 3 bases at V and 4 bases at J, with 25 bases between. In DNA, the CDR3 is TGTGCCAGCAGTTTTGTAGTTTCGCGACAGACCTTGACGGGAAACACCATATATTTT. It translates to CASSFVVSRQTLTGNTIYF.

The V and J genes are TRBV7-9 and TRBJ1-5; D gene uncertain. The V gene's germline CDR1 is SEHNR and CDR2 FQNEAQ (reference sequence). V lost 6 bases and J lost 4, with 10 bases in between. CDR3 length equals 13 residues. The CDR3 region has the DNA TGTGCCAGCAGGGGCGGGCCGAATCAGCCCCAGCATTTT. This gives the protein CASRGGPNQPQHF. The variable domain in full, with the rest retrieved from reference TRBV7-9 and TRBJ1-5, is DTGVSQNPRHKITKRGQNVTFRCDPISEHNRLYWYRQTLGQGPEFLTYFQNEAQLEKSRLLSDRFSAERPKGSFSTLEIQRTEQGDSAMYLCASRGGPNQPQHFGDGTRLSIL.

This clone was observed a handful of times. This chain links TRBV25-1 with TRBJ2-1, with 12 positions matching TRBD2. The CDR3 runs to 15 residues. Unmatched junction bases numbered 7, after V lost 7 bases and J lost 6 bases. Germline-derived CDR1 and CDR2 are MGHDK and SYGVNS. The CDR3 is CASTPRLAGANEQFF. In nucleotides, the CDR3 is TGTGCCAGCACCCCACGACTAGCGGGAGCCAATGAGCAGTTCTTC. The whole variable domain, remainder taken from reference TRBV25-1 and TRBJ2-1, is EADIYQTPRYLVIGTGKKITLECSQTMGHDKMYWYQQDPGMELHLIHYSYGVNSTEKGDLSSESTVSRIRTEHFPLTLESARPSHTSQYLCASTPRLAGANEQFFGPGTRLTVL.

This chain uses TRBV5-6 with TRBJ2-3, with D unresolved. The CDR3 runs 13 residues. Germline V gene data show CDR1 as SGHDT and CDR2 as YYEEEE. V lost 4 bases and J 4 bases, leaving 10 bases between the germline ends. The CDR3 DNA sequence: TGTGCCAGCAGCCCCCGGGTAGCAGATACGCAGTATTTT. This sequence encodes CASSPRVADTQYF. Drawing the rest from reference TRBV5-6 and TRBJ2-3, the complete variable domain is DAGVTQSPTHLIKTRGQQVTLRCSPKSGHDTVSWYQQALGQGPQFIFQYYEEEERQRGNFPDRFSGHQFPNYSSELNVNALLLGDSALYLCASSPRVADTQYFGPGTRLTVL.

The rearrangement joins TRBV5-1 to TRBJ2-7; 12 bases map to TRBD2. Germline loops: CDR1 SGHRS, CDR2 YFSETQ. CDR3 length: 14 residues. Trimming at V came to 3 bases and at J to 5 bases, leaving 3 bases not matched to a gene. CDR3 amino acids: CASSSRLAGDEQYF. In nucleotides, the CDR3 is TGCGCCAGCAGCTCTAGACTAGCGGGAGACGAGCAGTACTTC. The full variable domain, completed using reference TRBV5-1 and TRBJ2-7, is KAGVTQTPRYLIKTRGQQVTLSCSPISGHRSVSWYQQTPGQGLQFLFEYFSETQRNKGNFPGRFSGRQFSNSRSEMNVSTLELGDSALYLCASSSRLAGDEQYFGPGTRLTVT.

This clone was observed once. As DNA, the CDR3 is TGCGCCAGCAGCCCCGGCCTAGCGGGGAACGACTACGAGCAGTACTTC. Translation gives CASSPGLAGNDYEQYF. The chain employs TRBV10-1 and TRBJ2-7; TRBD2 matches at 9 bases. With 6 bases clipped from V and 3 bases from J, the junction kept 12 bases outside the gene matches. Per the germline V gene, CDR1 is WNHNN and CDR2 is SYGVQD (reference sequence). The CDR3 sequence is 16 residues long.

There are a few counts of this clone. The chain employs TRBV19 and TRBJ2-7; D possibly corresponds to TRBD2 (5 bases). V was shortened by 2 bases and J by 4 bases, with 12 bases between the two germline ends. The CDR3 totals 14 residues. Per germline, CDR1 LNHDA and CDR2 SQIVND (reference sequence). The CDR3 DNA sequence: TGTGCCAGTAGTATAACTAGGCAGCGGTACGAGCAGTACTTC. This gives the protein CASSITRQRYEQYF. Looking up the rest from reference TRBV19 and TRBJ2-7 gives the full variable domain: DGGITQSPKYLFRKEGQNVTLSCEQNLNHDAMYWYRQDPGQGLRLIYYSQIVNDFQKGDIAEGYSVSREKKESFPLTVTSAQKNPTAFYLCASSITRQRYEQYFGPGTRLTVT.

The chain employs TRBV7-9 and TRBJ2-3, with TRBD2 matching over 9 bases. The germline gives CDR1 SEHNR, CDR2 FQNEAQ (reference sequence). J gave up 0 bases and V 5 bases, and 3 bases lay outside the gene matches. CDR3 size: 15 residues. Here the CDR3 reads CASSRLADSTDTQYF. CDR3 in DNA: TGTGCCAGCAGCCGACTAGCGGATAGCACAGATACGCAGTATTTT.

The J gene is TRBJ2-7, the V gene TRBV7-9; the match to TRBD2 covers 7 bases. The V gene's germline CDR1 is SEHNR and CDR2 FQNEAQ (reference sequence). V lost 5 bases to trimming and J lost 2 bases; unmatched junction nucleotides: 15. The CDR3 has 17 residues. The CDR3 sequence is CASSGKTPLADTYEQYF. In DNA form, the CDR3 reads TGTGCCAGCAGCGGAAAAACCCCCCTAGCGGACACCTACGAGCAGTACTTC.